Each of the 15 T cell receptor beta chains below was sequenced from the same sample in a study of tumor and adjacent non-tumor tissue in lung cancer. RNA was extracted from bulk tissue without any cell sorting. Three rounds of nested PCR, following a modified ARM-PCR protocol, produced the TCRbeta library. TCRdb analysed the multiplex PCR reads with MiXCR anew, one entry per CDR3 protein. The sample has 81,000 or so distinct CDR3 sequences, 80% to 85% seen once. Sequenced input: lung tumor tissue. These receptor sequences come from a woman in her 50s with non-small cell lung cancer.

The chain is built from TRBV20-1 and TRBJ1-1; tentative D call: TRBD1 (6 bases). The CDR3 runs 15 residues. V shed 7 bases and J shed 4 bases, with 22 bases lying between them. Germline CDR1 is DFQATT and CDR2 is SNEGSKA (reference sequence). The CDR3 nucleotides read TGCAGTGACCGATTAGAGGGGGGCGTGGGCACTGAAGCTTTCTTT. This codes for CSDRLEGGVGTEAFF.

Of note for this clonotype: Germline and junction disagree at one end, which may indicate a read error. The rearrangement joins TRBV4-2 to TRBJ2-6; D possibly corresponds to TRBD1 (5 bases). The germline CDR1 and CDR2 sequences are LGHNA and YNFKEQ. This CDR3 contains 16 residues. The CDR3 protein is CASSLYQEPGANFLTF. The CDR3 DNA sequence: TGTGCCAGCAGCCTATATCAGGAGCCTGGGGCCAACTTCCTGACTTTC.

About this clonotype: Germline and junction disagree at one end, which may indicate a read error. The chain uses TRBV6-6 and TRBJ2-1; the match to TRBD2 covers 10 bases. Germline V CDR1 and CDR2: MNHNY, SVGAGI (reference sequence). CDR3 size: 15 residues. CDR3 bases: TGTCCCAGCAGTTACGCTAGCGGGAGTGACAGTGAGCAGTTCTTC. Its translation is CPSSYASGSDSEQFF.

A note on this clonotype: This may stem from a read error, because a much larger clone lies one nucleotide away. This chain connects TRBV4-3 to TRBJ2-2, with D maybe TRBD2 (6 bases). Germline V gene lookup returns CDR1 LGHNA and CDR2 YSLEER. The CDR3 is 17 amino acids. V was shortened by 3 bases and J by 0 bases, with 14 bases between the two germline ends. The CDR3 DNA follows: TGCGCCAGCAGCCACGAACTAGCAGGCCCGAACACCGGGGAGCTGTTTTTT. This codes for CASSHELAGPNTGELFF.

Notes on this clonotype: The junction and the germline gene differ at one end; a read error may be behind it. The J gene is TRBJ2-6, the V gene TRBV6-6, with D maybe TRBD1 (6 bases). Germline assignment: CDR1 MNHNY and CDR2 SVGAGI (reference sequence). This CDR3 is 15 amino acids long. In DNA form, the CDR3 reads TGTGCCAGCAGTCCGACAGCGTTGGGGGCCGACGTCCTGACTTTC. This gives the protein CASSPTALGADVLTF.

The CDR3 loop is CAGNWTTEAFF. The CDR3 nucleotides read TGTGCCGGCAACTGGACCACTGAAGCTTTCTTT. This chain connects TRBV13 to TRBJ1-1; D not resolved. Germline V gene sequence: CDR1 PRHDT, CDR2 FYEKMQ (reference sequence). The V and J ends lost 11 bases and 4 bases respectively, with 11 bases between them. CDR3 length equals 11 residues.

About this clonotype: At one end, the junction sequence differs from germline, possibly due to a read error. CDR3 sequence reads: CASNILRTGSETQYF. In DNA, the CDR3 is TGTGCCAGCAATATACTCCGGACAGGGTCAGAGACCCAATACTTC. The rearrangement joins TRBV28 to TRBJ2-5; 8 positions agree with TRBD1. This CDR3 spans 15 amino acids. The germline gives CDR1 MDHEN, CDR2 SYDVKM.

Worth noting for this clonotype: Sequence at one end of the junction differs from germline and may be a read error. CDR3 sequence (DNA): TGTGCCAACAGCTTATCAGGGACAAATAATTCACCCTTCCACTTT. Amino acids: CANSLSGTNNSPFHF. The V gene is TRBV11-2, the J gene TRBJ1-6, with D perhaps TRBD1 (6 bases). This CDR3 has 15 residues. Per germline, CDR1 SGHAT and CDR2 FQNNGV.

V gene TRBV11-1 combines with J gene TRBJ1-1, with D unresolved. CDR1 is SGHAT, CDR2 FQDESV, per germline (reference sequence). V lost 5 bases and J 7 bases, leaving 20 bases between the germline ends. The CDR3 sequence is 15 residues long. CDR3 loop: CASSLDTREGIEAFF. The CDR3 nucleotides read TGTGCCAGCAGCCTAGATACAAGGGAGGGCATTGAAGCTTTCTTT.

V and J are TRBV28 and TRBJ1-5; the D is unclear. Trimming shortened V by 2 bases and J by 9 bases, and 11 bases separated the two germline ends. Germline V gene data show CDR1 as MDHEN and CDR2 as SYDVKM. CDR3 length: 13 amino acids. The CDR3 loop reads CASSLGGKPPQHF. Here the CDR3 DNA reads TGTGCCAGCAGTTTAGGAGGGAAACCGCCCCAGCATTTT.

V gene TRBV20-1 combines with J gene TRBJ1-3; D may be TRBD1 (6 bases). This CDR3 spans 12 amino acids. Deletions cut 5 bases from V and 4 bases from J, with 9 bases between. Per germline, CDR1 DFQATT and CDR2 SNEGSKA (reference sequence). Here the CDR3 DNA reads TGCAGTGCTCCAGGGGCAGGAAACACCATATATTTT. Translating it yields CSAPGAGNTIYF.

In this sample, this clonotype turned up many times. The chain has TRBV7-9 and TRBJ1-2, with D maybe TRBD1 (6 bases). This CDR3 spans 14 amino acids. Trimming removed 6 bases from V and 4 bases from J, with 15 bases in between. CDR1 is SEHNR, CDR2 FQNEAQ, per germline (reference sequence). CDR3 in amino acids: CASSLNQGSYGYTF. The CDR3 nucleotides are TGTGCCAGCAGTCTTAACCAGGGGAGCTATGGCTACACCTTC.

To note about this clonotype: One end of the junction is discordant with germline, which a read error may explain. The V call is TRBV20-1, the J call TRBJ2-2; TRBD1 matches 7 bases. This CDR3 spans 14 amino acids. Germline V gene sequence: CDR1 DFQATT, CDR2 SNEGSKA (reference sequence). CDR3 nucleotide sequence: TGCAGTGTTAGAGACGCAGGGGGCACCGGGGAGCTGTTTTTT. It encodes CSVRDAGGTGELFF.

This clonotype appeared a single time. Since a much larger clone is just one base distant, this may be a read error. The V call is TRBV7-2, the J call TRBJ2-1, with 9 bases fitting TRBD1. This CDR3 region has 15 residues. Per germline, CDR1 SGHTA and CDR2 FQGNSA. The CDR3, as DNA: TGTGCCAGCAGCAAACAGGGGGCAGGATACAAGGAGCAGTTCTTC. This codes for CASSKQGAGYKEQFF.

The chain is built from TRBV20-1 and TRBJ2-3, with 8 nucleotides matching TRBD2. CDR1 is DFQATT, CDR2 SNEGSKA, per germline (reference sequence). The CDR3 has 12 residues. CDR3 nucleotide sequence: TGCAGAGCCAACCTCCAGCGGGAGAGGCAGTATTTT. Protein: CRANLQRERQYF.